The present entry profiles one T cell receptor beta chain with its context. Its antigen remains unidentified. These data are taken from a study of T cells in tuberculosis. Overall study results and limits: Active tuberculosis patients had shorter CDR3-alpha; the beta difference was nonsignificant. A GMM-specific repertoire classifier reached around 85% accuracy, AUROC over 0.85. Selection depended on which cryopreserved specimens were available.

Using immunoSEQ multiplex PCR, the repertoire was profiled, and TCRdb retains in-frame clones only, with some absent. The data contain tens of thousands of clones, around 90% of them singletons. Germline V lookup: CDR1 SGHRS, CDR2 YFSETQ. V lost 0 bases to trimming and J lost 0 bases; unmatched junction nucleotides: 3. The CDR3 length is 16 residues. The TCR was taken from a donor aged 10-29 years with latent tuberculosis or without tuberculosis infection. Some clones in this sample may be carry-over from other donors' samples. V usage is TRBV5-1 and J usage is TRBJ2-3, with 8 bases identical to TRBD2. Sequenced: PBMCs. The CDR3 loop is CASSLGSSGSTDTQYF. The CDR3 DNA is TGCGCCAGCAGCTTGGGGTCTAGCGGGAGCACAGATACGCAGTATTTT.